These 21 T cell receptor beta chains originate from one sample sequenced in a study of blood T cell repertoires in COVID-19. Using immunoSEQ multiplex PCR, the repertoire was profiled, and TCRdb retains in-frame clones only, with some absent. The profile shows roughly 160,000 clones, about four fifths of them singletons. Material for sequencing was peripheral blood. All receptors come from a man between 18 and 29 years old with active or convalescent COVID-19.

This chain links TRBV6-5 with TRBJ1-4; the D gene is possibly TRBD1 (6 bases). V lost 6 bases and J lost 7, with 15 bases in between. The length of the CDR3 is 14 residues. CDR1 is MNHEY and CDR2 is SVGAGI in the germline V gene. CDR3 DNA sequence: TGTGCCAGCAGCGGTTCAGGGGTGTCTGAAAAACTGTTTTTT. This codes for CASSGSGVSEKLFF.

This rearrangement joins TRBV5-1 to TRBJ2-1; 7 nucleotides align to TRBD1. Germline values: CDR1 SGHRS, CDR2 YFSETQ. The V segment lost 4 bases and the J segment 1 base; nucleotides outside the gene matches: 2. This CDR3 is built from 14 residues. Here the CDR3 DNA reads TGCGCCAGCAGCAAGGGACAGTCCTACAATGAGCAGTTCTTC. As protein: CASSKGQSYNEQFF.

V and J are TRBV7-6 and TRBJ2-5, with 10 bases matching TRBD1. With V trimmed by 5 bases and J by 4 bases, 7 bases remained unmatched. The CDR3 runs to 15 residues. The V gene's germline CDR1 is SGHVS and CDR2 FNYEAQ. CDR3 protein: CASSDRTGGRETQYF. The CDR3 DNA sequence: TGTGCCAGCAGCGACAGGACAGGGGGGAGAGAGACCCAGTACTTC. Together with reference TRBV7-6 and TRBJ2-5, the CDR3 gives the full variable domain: GAGVSQSPRYKVTKRGQDVALRCDPISGHVSLYWYRQALGQGPEFLTYFNYEAQQDKSGLPNDRFSAERPEGSISTLTIQRTEQRDSAMYRCASSDRTGGRETQYFGPGTRLLVL.

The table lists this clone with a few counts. CDR3 in DNA: TGTGCCAGCAGCGTACTAGCGGAAACCTACAATGAGCAGTTCTTC. It specifies CASSVLAETYNEQFF. The J gene is TRBJ2-1, the V gene TRBV9; 7 positions match TRBD2. Looked up from germline, CDR1 is SGDLS and CDR2 is YYNGEE. CDR3 length: 15 residues. Losses at the gene ends were 1 base for V and 2 bases for J; bases not matched to a gene: 3. The full variable domain, its missing parts supplied by reference TRBV9 and TRBJ2-1, is DSGVTQTPKHLITATGQRVTLRCSPRSGDLSVYWYQQSLDQGLQFLIQYYNGEERAKGNILERFSAQQFPDLHSELNLSSLELGDSALYFCASSVLAETYNEQFFGPGTRLTVL.

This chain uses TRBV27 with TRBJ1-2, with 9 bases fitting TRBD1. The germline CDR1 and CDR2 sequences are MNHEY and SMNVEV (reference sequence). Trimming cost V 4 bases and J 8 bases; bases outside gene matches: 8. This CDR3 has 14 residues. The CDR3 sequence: CASSSGRTGEGYTF. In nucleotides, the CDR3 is TGTGCCAGCAGTTCTGGCAGGACAGGGGAGGGCTACACCTTC.

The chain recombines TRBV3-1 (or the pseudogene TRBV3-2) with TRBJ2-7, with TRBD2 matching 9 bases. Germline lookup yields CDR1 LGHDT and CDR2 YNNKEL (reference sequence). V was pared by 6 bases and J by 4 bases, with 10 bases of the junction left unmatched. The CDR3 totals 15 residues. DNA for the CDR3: TGTGCCAGCAGGGAATCGCTAGCGGGATTTTACGAGCAGTACTTC. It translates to CASRESLAGFYEQYF.

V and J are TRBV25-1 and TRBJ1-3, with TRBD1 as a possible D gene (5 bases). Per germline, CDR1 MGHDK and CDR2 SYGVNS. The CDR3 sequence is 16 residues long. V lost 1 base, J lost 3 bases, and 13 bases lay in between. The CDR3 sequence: CASSELETAVGNTIYF. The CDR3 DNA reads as TGTGCCAGCAGTGAATTGGAGACAGCCGTTGGAAACACCATATATTTT.

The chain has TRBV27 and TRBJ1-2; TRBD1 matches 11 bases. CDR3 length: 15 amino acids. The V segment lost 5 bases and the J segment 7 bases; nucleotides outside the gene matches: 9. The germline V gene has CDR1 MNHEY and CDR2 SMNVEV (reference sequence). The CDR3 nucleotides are TGTGCCAGCAGTGGGGACAGGGGGATCGATCGTGGCTACACCTTC. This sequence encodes CASSGDRGIDRGYTF.

CDR3 bases: TGTGCCAGCAGCCAAGCAGGGAATCAGCCCCAGCATTTT. Translated, it gives CASSQAGNQPQHF. J is TRBJ1-5 and V is TRBV4-2, with D perhaps matching TRBD1 (5 bases). With 1 base removed from V and 4 bases from J, the gap between germline ends came to 5 bases. Per the germline V gene, CDR1 is LGHNA and CDR2 is YNFKEQ. CDR3 length: 13 amino acids.

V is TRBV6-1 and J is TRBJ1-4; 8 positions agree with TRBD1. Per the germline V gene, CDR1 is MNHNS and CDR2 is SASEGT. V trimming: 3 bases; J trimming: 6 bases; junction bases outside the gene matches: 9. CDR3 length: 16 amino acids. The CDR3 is CASSESLGQAYEKLFF. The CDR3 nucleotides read TGTGCCAGCAGTGAGTCTCTGGGACAGGCCTATGAAAAACTGTTTTTT.

CDR3 sequence: CASSLSGPGGTQYF. In DNA form, the CDR3 reads TGTGCCAGCAGCTTAAGCGGGCCCGGAGGGACCCAGTACTTC. V usage is TRBV7-3 and J usage is TRBJ2-5; possibly TRBD2 for D (5 bases). V lost 1 base and J lost 7, with 13 bases in between. From germline, CDR1 is SGHTA and CDR2 FQGTGA. The CDR3 covers 14 residues.

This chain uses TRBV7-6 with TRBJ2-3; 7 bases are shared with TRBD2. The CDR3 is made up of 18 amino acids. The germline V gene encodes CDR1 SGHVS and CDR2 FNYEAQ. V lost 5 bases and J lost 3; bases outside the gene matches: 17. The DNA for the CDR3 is TGTGCCAGCAGCCCTCAAAATTCGGCGGGAGTGTTTACAGATACGCAGTATTTT. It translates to CASSPQNSAGVFTDTQYF.

Here the CDR3 DNA reads TGTGCCAGCAGTGAAGTGGGGACAGGTCCCTATAGCAATCAGCCCCAGCATTTT. It yields the protein CASSEVGTGPYSNQPQHF. The rearrangement joins TRBV2 to TRBJ1-5, with TRBD1 matching over 8 bases. J was trimmed by 0 bases and V by 1 base; bases with no gene match: 8. CDR3 size: 18 residues. Germline V CDR1 and CDR2: SNHLY, FYNNEI.

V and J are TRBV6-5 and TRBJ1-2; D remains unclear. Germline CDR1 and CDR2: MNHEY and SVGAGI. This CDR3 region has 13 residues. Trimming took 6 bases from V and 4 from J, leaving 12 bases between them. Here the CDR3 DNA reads TGTGCCAGCAGACCCGGGATGGCCTATGGCTACACCTTC. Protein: CASRPGMAYGYTF.

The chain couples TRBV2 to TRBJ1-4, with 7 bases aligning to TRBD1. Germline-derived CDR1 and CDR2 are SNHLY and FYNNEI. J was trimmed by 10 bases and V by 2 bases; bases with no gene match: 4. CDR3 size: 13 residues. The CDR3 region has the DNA TGTGCCAGCAGTGAAACAGGGGTGGGAAAACTGTTTTTT. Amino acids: CASSETGVGKLFF. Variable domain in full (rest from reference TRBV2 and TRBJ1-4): EPEVTQTPSHQVTQMGQEVILRCVPISNHLYFYWYRQILGQKVEFLVSFYNNEISEKSEIFDDQFSVERPDGSNFTLKIRSTKLEDSAMYFCASSETGVGKLFFGSGTQLSVL.

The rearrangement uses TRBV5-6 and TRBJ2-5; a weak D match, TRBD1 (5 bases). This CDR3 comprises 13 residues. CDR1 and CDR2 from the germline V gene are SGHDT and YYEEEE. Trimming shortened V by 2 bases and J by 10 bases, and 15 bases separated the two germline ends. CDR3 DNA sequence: TGTGCCAGCAGCTTCAGGGCAGGTCTCGACCAGTACTTC. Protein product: CASSFRAGLDQYF.

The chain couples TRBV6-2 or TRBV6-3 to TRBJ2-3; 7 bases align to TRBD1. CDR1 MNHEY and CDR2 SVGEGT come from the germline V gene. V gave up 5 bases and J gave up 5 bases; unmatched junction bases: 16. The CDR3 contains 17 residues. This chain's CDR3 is CASSDPGQRFRLDTQYF. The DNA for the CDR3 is TGTGCCAGCAGTGATCCGGGACAGAGGTTTAGATTAGATACGCAGTATTTT.

The CDR3 spells CASRVSGSGEQYF. The CDR3 DNA is TGTGCCAGCAGGGTTAGCGGGAGTGGGGAGCAGTACTTC. This chain links TRBV4-2 with TRBJ2-7; the match to TRBD2 covers 9 bases. Germline assignment: CDR1 LGHNA and CDR2 YNFKEQ. The CDR3 totals 13 residues. Trimming took 6 bases from V and 7 from J; bases not matched to a gene: 7.

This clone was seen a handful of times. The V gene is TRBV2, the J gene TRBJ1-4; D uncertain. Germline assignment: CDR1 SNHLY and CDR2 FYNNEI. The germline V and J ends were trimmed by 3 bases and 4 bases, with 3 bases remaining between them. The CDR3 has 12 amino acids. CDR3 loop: CASSDSNEKLFF. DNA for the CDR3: TGTGCCAGCAGTGATAGTAATGAAAAACTGTTTTTT.

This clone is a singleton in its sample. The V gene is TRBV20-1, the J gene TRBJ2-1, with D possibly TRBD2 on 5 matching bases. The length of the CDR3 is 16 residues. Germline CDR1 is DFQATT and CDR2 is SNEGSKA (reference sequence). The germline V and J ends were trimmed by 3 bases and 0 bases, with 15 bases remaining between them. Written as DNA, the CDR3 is TGCAGTGCTAGTGAAGACCCGGGGAGCTCCTACAATGAGCAGTTCTTC. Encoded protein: CSASEDPGSSYNEQFF.

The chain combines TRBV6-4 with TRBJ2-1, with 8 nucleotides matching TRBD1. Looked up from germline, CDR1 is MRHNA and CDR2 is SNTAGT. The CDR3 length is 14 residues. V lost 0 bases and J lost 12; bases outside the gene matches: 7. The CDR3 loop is CASSDSPDRDRQFF. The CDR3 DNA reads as TGTGCCAGCAGTGACTCGCCGGACAGGGATCGGCAGTTCTTC.